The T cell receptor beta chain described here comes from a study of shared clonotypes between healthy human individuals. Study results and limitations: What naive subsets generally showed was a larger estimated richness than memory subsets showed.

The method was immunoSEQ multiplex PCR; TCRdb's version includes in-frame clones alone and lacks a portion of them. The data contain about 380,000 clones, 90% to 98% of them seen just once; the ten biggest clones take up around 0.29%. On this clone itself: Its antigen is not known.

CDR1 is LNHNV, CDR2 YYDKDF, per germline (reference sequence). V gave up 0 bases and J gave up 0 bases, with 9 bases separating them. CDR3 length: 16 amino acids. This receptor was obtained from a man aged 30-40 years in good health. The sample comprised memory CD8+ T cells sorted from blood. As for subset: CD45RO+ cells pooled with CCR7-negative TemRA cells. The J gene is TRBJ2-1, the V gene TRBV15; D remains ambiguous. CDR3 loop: CATSREGRSSYNEQFF. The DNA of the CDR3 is TGTGCCACCAGCAGAGAGGGCCGGAGCTCCTACAATGAGCAGTTCTTC.